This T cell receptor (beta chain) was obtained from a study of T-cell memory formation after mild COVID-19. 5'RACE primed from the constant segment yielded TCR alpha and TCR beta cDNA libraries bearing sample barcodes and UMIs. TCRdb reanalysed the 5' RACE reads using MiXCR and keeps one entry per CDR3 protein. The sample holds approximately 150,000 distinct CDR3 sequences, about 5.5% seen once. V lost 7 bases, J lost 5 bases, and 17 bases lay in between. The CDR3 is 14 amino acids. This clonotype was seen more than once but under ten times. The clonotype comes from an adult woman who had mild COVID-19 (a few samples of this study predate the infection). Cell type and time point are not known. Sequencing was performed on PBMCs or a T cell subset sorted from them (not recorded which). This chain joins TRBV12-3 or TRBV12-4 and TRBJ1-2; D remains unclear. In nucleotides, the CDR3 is TGTGCCAGCACATCAATGAGTTCACGGTATGGCTACACCTTC. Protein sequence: CASTSMSSRYGYTF.